A few counts support the clone carrying this TCR beta chain. Germline is not matched at one junction end, which may reflect a read error. CDR3 length: 13 residues. Germline V gene lookup returns CDR1 MGHRA and CDR2 YSYEKL. The source of the sample is a study of tumor-infiltrating lymphocytes in primary liver carcinoma. Germline DNA was also extracted, and blood RNA derived from unsorted whole blood. A constant-region primer primed TCR beta cDNA synthesis from 500 to 550 ng of total RNA. Each TCR beta library was derived from three nested multiplex PCR rounds that employed slightly modified ARM-PCR. PCR rounds one and two used TRBV1-TRBV30 forward primers with a C-beta reverse primer for 10 cycles each. TCRdb re-analysed the multiplex PCR reads in MiXCR, keeping a single row per CDR3 protein. The sample lists about 180,000 distinct CDR3 sequences, less than 65% seen once, with approximately 65% in the top ten.

The V call is TRBV4-1, the J call TRBJ2-1; perhaps TRBD2 as D (5 bases). The sequence was obtained from a man aged 40-49 years with primary liver carcinoma and hepatitis B virus infection. The source material was peripheral blood. CDR3 in amino acids: CASSTRGGNEQFF. In DNA, the CDR3 is TGTGCCAGCAGCACCCGGGGTGGGAATGAGCAGTTCTTC.